Listed below are T cell receptor beta chains from one sample, sequenced in a study of blood T cells in healthy people across ages. TCRdb itself ran the 5' RACE reads through MiXCR, one entry per CDR3 protein. This repertoire shows some 780,000 distinct CDR3 sequences, more than 50% found once; its top ten account for roughly 24%. Sequencing used blood. These receptors were collected from a man in his forties in good health. Each CDR3 is given with its conserved first and last residue. Each record gives: D gene, V gene, clone size, J gene, CDR3 protein, CDR3 DNA. D genes are given only for firm matches. The listing skips clone size in some rows; elsewhere it reads once, few, many or a size class.

.,TRBV11-2,.,TRBJ2-7,CASSLQRYQTRGYEQYF,TGTGCCAGCAGCTTGCAGCGGTACCAAACAAGGGGCTACGAGCAGTACTTC
TRBD1,TRBV20-1,.,TRBJ2-3,CSAPSTGIMDTQYF,TGCAGTGCTCCCTCGACAGGGATTATGGATACGCAGTATTTT
.,TRBV15,.,TRBJ1-2,CATSRDFGKRPTNYGYTF,TGTGCCACCAGCAGAGATTTCGGGAAGAGACCTACAAACTATGGCTACACCTTC
.,TRBV6-6,.,TRBJ2-1,CASETTGNSYNEQFF,TGTGCCAGCGAAACAACAGGGAACTCCTACAATGAGCAGTTCTTC
TRBD1,TRBV20-1,.,TRBJ1-2,CSGRTGTLINYGYTF,TGCAGTGGGCGGACAGGGACGCTGATTAACTATGGCTACACCTTC
.,TRBV4-2,many,TRBJ1-2,CASRHRDADYGYTF,TGTGCCAGCAGACACCGGGACGCAGATTATGGCTACACCTTC
.,TRBV7-2,few,TRBJ2-5,CASSLPRGETQYF,TGTGCCAGCAGCTTACCGCGAGGAGAGACCCAGTACTTC
TRBD1,TRBV20-1,.,TRBJ2-1,CSARDLTGSSYNEQFF,TGCAGTGCTAGAGATCTGACAGGGAGCTCCTACAATGAGCAGTTCTTC
.,TRBV27,few,TRBJ1-2,CASREQGAYGYTF,TGTGCCAGCAGAGAACAGGGTGCCTATGGCTACACCTTC
.,TRBV27,.,TRBJ2-3,CASRRNADTQYF,TGTGCCAGCAGGAGGAATGCAGATACGCAGTATTTT
TRBD1,TRBV4-3,few,TRBJ2-7,CASSQGQGWPYEQYF,TGCGCCAGCAGCCAGGGACAGGGGTGGCCCTACGAGCAGTACTTC
.,TRBV9,few,TRBJ2-1,CASSGPAGQSINEQFF,TGTGCCAGCAGCGGGCCGGCGGGACAGAGTATTAATGAGCAGTTCTTC
.,TRBV6-6,.,TRBJ2-1,CASSPRLDDEQFF,TGTGCCAGCAGTCCGAGACTGGACGATGAGCAGTTCTTC
TRBD1,TRBV27,few,TRBJ2-1,CASSTFGTGRNEQFF,TGTGCCAGCAGTACTTTCGGGACAGGGAGGAATGAGCAGTTCTTC
.,TRBV29-1,.,TRBJ2-3,CSVKKANTDTQYF,TGCAGCGTGAAAAAAGCGAACACAGATACGCAGTATTTT
TRBD1,TRBV6-6,.,TRBJ2-6,CASNTDRGRSGANVLTF,TGTGCCAGCAACACGGACAGGGGGCGTTCTGGGGCCAACGTCCTGACTTTC
TRBD2,TRBV9,.,TRBJ2-5,CASRSTSGGYNEQYF,TGTGCCAGCAGGTCGACTAGCGGGGGTTACAATGAGCAGTACTTC
TRBD2,TRBV7-8,few,TRBJ2-7,CASSRTSGGLPYEQYF,TGTGCCAGCAGCCGGACTAGCGGGGGCCTACCCTACGAGCAGTACTTC
TRBD1,TRBV12-3/TRBV12-4,.,TRBJ1-2,CASSLQGDLFTGGYTF,TGTGCCAGCAGTTTACAGGGGGATCTTTTTACCGGTGGCTACACCTTC
.,TRBV15,.,TRBJ2-3,CATSRAGTDTQYF,TGTGCCACCAGCAGAGCTGGCACAGATACGCAGTATTTT
TRBD1,TRBV28,.,TRBJ1-2,CASSTKGQGRYGYTF,TGTGCCAGCAGTACGAAGGGACAGGGAAGATATGGCTACACCTTC
.,TRBV15,.,TRBJ2-5,CATSRRGAVETQYF,TGTGCCACCAGCAGAAGGGGGGCAGTAGAGACCCAGTACTTC
.,TRBV12-3/TRBV12-4,.,TRBJ2-5,CASSPDPGTKETQYF,TGTGCCAGCAGCCCAGACCCCGGGACGAAGGAGACCCAGTACTTC
.,TRBV2,.,TRBJ2-6,CASSESRSSGANVLTF,TGTGCCAGCAGTGAATCCCGAAGCTCTGGGGCCAACGTCCTGACTTTC
.,TRBV7-2,many,TRBJ1-2,CASSLDSNYGYTF,TGCGCCAGCAGCTTGGACAGTAACTATGGCTACACCTTC
TRBD1,TRBV11-3,few,TRBJ2-5,CASSLDRGLNLGRETQYF,TGTGCCAGCAGCCTCGACAGGGGTCTTAACCTTGGAAGGGAGACCCAGTACTTC
TRBD2,TRBV7-3,.,TRBJ2-1,CVSSFTGRAGGRGNEQFF,TGTGTCAGCAGCTTTACCGGACGAGCGGGAGGGAGGGGCAATGAGCAGTTCTTC
TRBD1,TRBV20-1,.,TRBJ1-6,CSADGQVFSYNSPLHF,TGCAGTGCTGATGGACAGGTCTTTTCCTATAATTCACCCCTCCACTTT
TRBD2,TRBV7-9,few,TRBJ2-1,CASSRLGLERDRNEQFF,TGTGCCAGCAGCCGTCTGGGGTTAGAGCGGGACCGCAATGAGCAGTTCTTC
.,TRBV4-1,.,TRBJ2-5,CASSQGGTAHQETQYF,TGCGCCAGCAGCCAAGGGGGGACTGCTCACCAAGAGACCCAGTACTTC
TRBD2,TRBV28,.,TRBJ2-5,CASSLGGVVTQYF,TGTGCCAGCAGTTTGGGAGGGGTAGTGACCCAGTACTTC
.,TRBV3-1,.,TRBJ2-1,CASSPVQGYNEQFF,TGTGCCAGCAGCCCTGTACAGGGCTACAATGAGCAGTTCTTC
.,TRBV7-2,few,TRBJ1-1,CASSLVAVPGGTEAFF,TGTGCCAGCAGCTTAGTGGCAGTACCTGGAGGCACTGAAGCTTTCTTT
.,TRBV3-1,.,TRBJ2-7,CASSPLPLSDEQYF,TGTGCCAGCAGCCCCCTCCCCCTTAGCGACGAGCAGTACTTC
.,TRBV27,few,TRBJ1-1,CASRILTGEAFF,TGTGCCAGCAGGATATTAACAGGAGAAGCTTTCTTT
.,TRBV12-3/TRBV12-4,many,TRBJ2-1,CASSLAGRFLSNEQFF,TGTGCCAGCAGTTTAGCGGGCAGGTTTCTGAGCAATGAGCAGTTCTTC
.,TRBV2,.,TRBJ2-3,CASKMTPISTDTQYF,TGTGCCAGCAAGATGACCCCGATCTCCACAGATACGCAGTATTTT
.,TRBV6-2/TRBV6-3,.,TRBJ2-1,CASSYSIQFNEQFF,TGTGCCAGCAGTTACTCTATCCAGTTCAATGAGCAGTTCTTC
.,TRBV25-1,.,TRBJ2-7,CASSDNDEQYF,TGTGCCAGCAGTGACAACGACGAGCAGTACTTC
.,TRBV7-2,.,TRBJ2-7,CASSLISGSAYEQYF,TGTGCCAGCAGCTTAATCTCGGGGAGCGCCTACGAGCAGTACTTC
TRBD1,TRBV7-8,few,TRBJ1-2,CASSTGQGVYGYTF,TGTGCCAGCAGCACCGGACAGGGGGTTTATGGCTACACCTTC
.,TRBV12-3/TRBV12-4,.,TRBJ1-1,CASSPSPGAIEADTEAFF,TGTGCCAGCAGTCCTAGCCCCGGGGCCATAGAGGCAGACACTGAAGCTTTCTTT
TRBD1,TRBV28,.,TRBJ2-7,CASNTGAYEQYF,TGTGCCAGCAATACAGGGGCCTACGAGCAGTACTTC
TRBD2,TRBV7-2,.,TRBJ2-7,CVSSLGLAVGYEQYF,TGTGTCAGCAGCTTAGGACTAGCGGTTGGCTACGAGCAGTACTTC
.,TRBV29-1,few,TRBJ2-5,CSVYPRAQQETQYF,TGCAGCGTTTACCCCCGGGCCCAGCAAGAGACCCAGTACTTC
TRBD1,TRBV5-1,.,TRBJ1-2,CASSLAGEGARGYTF,TGCGCCAGCAGCTTGGCCGGCGAGGGGGCGCGAGGCTACACCTTC
.,TRBV27,.,TRBJ1-6,CASSTPIPDRRRNSPLHF,TGTGCCAGCAGCACCCCGATCCCCGACAGGCGTAGGAATTCACCCCTCCACTTT
TRBD1,TRBV5-1,.,TRBJ2-7,CASSGTDAYEQYF,TGCGCCAGCAGCGGGACAGACGCCTACGAGCAGTACTTC
.,TRBV30,.,TRBJ1-1,CASTGRRMENTEAFF,TGTGCCTCGACGGGCAGGCGGATGGAAAACACTGAAGCTTTCTTT
.,TRBV7-9,.,TRBJ2-1,CASSPPPAGGFF,TGTGCCAGCAGCCCCCCCCCCGCCGGAGGGTTCTTC